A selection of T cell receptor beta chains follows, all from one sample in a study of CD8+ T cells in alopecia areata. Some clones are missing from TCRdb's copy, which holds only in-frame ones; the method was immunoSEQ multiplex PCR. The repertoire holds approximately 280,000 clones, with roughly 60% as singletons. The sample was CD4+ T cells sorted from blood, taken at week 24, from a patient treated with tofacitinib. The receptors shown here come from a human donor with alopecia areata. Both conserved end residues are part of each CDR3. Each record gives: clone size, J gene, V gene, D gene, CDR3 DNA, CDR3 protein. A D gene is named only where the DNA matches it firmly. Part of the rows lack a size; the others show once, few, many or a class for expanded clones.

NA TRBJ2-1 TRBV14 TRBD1 TGTGCCAGCAGCCACCTACCCCACGGGGACAGGAATCAGTTCTTC CASSHLPHGDRNQFF
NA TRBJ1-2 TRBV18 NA TGTGCCAGCTCACCACCTCGGGCGGGGGCGGATGGCTACACCTTC CASSPPRAGADGYTF
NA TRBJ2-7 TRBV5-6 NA TGTGCCAGCAGCTTGGATGGCAGGGTGGGTGAGCAGTACTTC CASSLDGRVGEQYF
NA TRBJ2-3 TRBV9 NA TGTGCCAGCAGCGTGACTAGTCAACAGAGCACAGATACGCAGTATTTT CASSVTSQQSTDTQYF
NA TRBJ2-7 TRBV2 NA TGTGCCAGCGGTTCGGGCGGGGATCTCGGCTACGAGCAGTACTTC CASGSGGDLGYEQYF
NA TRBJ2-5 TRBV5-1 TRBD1 TGCGCCAGCAGAACGGACAGGCAAGAGACCCAGTACTTC CASRTDRQETQYF
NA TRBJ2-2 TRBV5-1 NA TGCGCCAGCAGCGCGGGACTTACTCGCGCGGGGCTGTTTTTT CASSAGLTRAGLFF
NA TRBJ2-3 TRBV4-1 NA TGCGCCAGCAGCCACGGATTGTGGGACACAGATACGCAGTATTTT CASSHGLWDTDTQYF
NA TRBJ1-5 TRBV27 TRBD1 TGTGCCAGCAGTCCCGGGACAGGGGGCAATCAGCCCCAGCATTTT CASSPGTGGNQPQHF
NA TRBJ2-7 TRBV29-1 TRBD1 TGCAGCGTTGTTTTCGGGACAGGGTCCTACGAGCAGTACTTC CSVVFGTGSYEQYF
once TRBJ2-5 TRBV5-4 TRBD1 TGTGCCAGCAGCGCTGGGACAGGCCACCAAGAGACCCAGTACTTC CASSAGTGHQETQYF
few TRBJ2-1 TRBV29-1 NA TGCAGCGTTGATTCCGGGGAAGGCTCCTACAATGAGCAGTTCTTC CSVDSGEGSYNEQFF
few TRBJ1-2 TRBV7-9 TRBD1 TGTGCCAGCAGCTTAGAGTTCCTAACCGACAGGGGAGAAGGCTACACCTTC CASSLEFLTDRGEGYTF
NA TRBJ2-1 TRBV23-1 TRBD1 TGCGCCAGCAGTCAATCGACACAGGGGGCAAGCTACAATGAGCAGTTCTTC CASSQSTQGASYNEQFF
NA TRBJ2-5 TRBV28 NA TGTGCCAGCAGTTTAATTTCGGTGGAGACCCAGTACTTC CASSLISVETQYF
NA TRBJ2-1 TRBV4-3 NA TGCGCCAGCAGCCCATACACACGGGCCCCCTACAATGAGCAGTTCTTC CASSPYTRAPYNEQFF
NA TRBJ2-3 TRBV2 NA TGTGCCACCTGTGGGCAGTCGCGCACAGATACGCAGTATTTT CATCGQSRTDTQYF
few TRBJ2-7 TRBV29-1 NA TGCAGCGCCCGGGCCGGGACTGACACCTACGAGCAGTACTTC CSARAGTDTYEQYF
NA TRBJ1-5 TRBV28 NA TGTGCCAGCAGGGTGAGGGTGTTGGGCAATCAGCCCCAGCATTTT CASRVRVLGNQPQHF
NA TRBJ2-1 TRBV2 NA TGTGCCAGCAGGGGACGGGGGGCTACCAATGAGCAGTTCTTC CASRGRGATNEQFF
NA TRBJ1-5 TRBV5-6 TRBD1 TGTGCCAGCAGCTTGTACGCACAGGGGGAAAGACAGCCCCAGCATTTT CASSLYAQGERQPQHF
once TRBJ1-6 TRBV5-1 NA TGCGCCAGCAGCTTGGAAGGGCATTCACCCCTCCACTTT CASSLEGHSPLHF
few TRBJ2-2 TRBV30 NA TGTGCCTGGAGTAGGTACACCGGGGAGCTGTTTTTT CAWSRYTGELFF
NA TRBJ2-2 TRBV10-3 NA TGTGCCATCAGACCCAGAGGAACCGACGGAAACGGGGAGCTGTTTTTT CAIRPRGTDGNGELFF
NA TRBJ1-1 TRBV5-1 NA TGCGCCAGCAGCTTCGGGGGTATGAACACTGAAGCTTTCTTT CASSFGGMNTEAFF
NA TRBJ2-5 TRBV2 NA TGTGCCAGCAGTGATAATTTCCAAGAGACCCAGTACTTC CASSDNFQETQYF
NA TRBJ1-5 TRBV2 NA TGTGCCAGCATGGCCGTCCGGGACAACCAGCCCCAGCATTTT CASMAVRDNQPQHF
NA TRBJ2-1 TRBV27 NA TGTGCCAGCAGTCATTCCGACTTGCCGTGGAAGAATGAGCAGTTCTTC CASSHSDLPWKNEQFF
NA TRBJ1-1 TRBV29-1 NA TGCAGCGTGCTGACGGGAAACACTGAAGCTTTCTTT CSVLTGNTEAFF
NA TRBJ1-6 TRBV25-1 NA TGTGCCAGTCGAGACCGGGGCCTAAATTCACCCCTCCACTTT CASRDRGLNSPLHF
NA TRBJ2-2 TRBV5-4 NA TGTGCCAGCAGCTTGGGTACAGCGTCCGGGGAGCTGTTTTTT CASSLGTASGELFF
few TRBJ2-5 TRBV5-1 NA TGCGCCAGCAGCTCCACTAGGGAAGAGACCCAGTACTTC CASSSTREETQYF
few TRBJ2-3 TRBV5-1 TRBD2 TGCGCCAGCAGCTTCCAGCGGGGGGGCCGAGATACGCAGTATTTT CASSFQRGGRDTQYF
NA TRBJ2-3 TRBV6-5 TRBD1 TGTGCCAGCACCCCGGACAGGGCGAGCACAGATACGCAGTATTTT CASTPDRASTDTQYF
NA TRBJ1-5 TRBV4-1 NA TGCGCCAGCAGCCAAGAGGGATCTAGAAGAGGGAATCAGCCCCAGCATTTT CASSQEGSRRGNQPQHF
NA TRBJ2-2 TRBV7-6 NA TGTGCCAGCAGCCAAGTGAGAGGGTCCGGGGAGCTGTTTTTT CASSQVRGSGELFF
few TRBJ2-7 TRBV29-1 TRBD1 TGCAGCGTTGAGTTACAGGGGTACGAGCAGTACTTC CSVELQGYEQYF
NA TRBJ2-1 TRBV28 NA TGTGCCAGCTACCAAAACTACAATGAGCAGTTCTTC CASYQNYNEQFF
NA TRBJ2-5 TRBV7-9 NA TGTGCCAGCAGCTTAGGACAGAGGGGAGAGACCCAGTACTTC CASSLGQRGETQYF
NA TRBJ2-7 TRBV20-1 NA TGCAGTGCAAGAGAGCAGTACTTC CSAREQYF
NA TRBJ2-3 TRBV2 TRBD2 TGTGCCAGCGACCCCGGGACTAGCGGAGCAGATACGCAGTATTTT CASDPGTSGADTQYF
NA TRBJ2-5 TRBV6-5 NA TGTGCCAGCCGCAACAGGAAGACCCAGTACTTC CASRNRKTQYF
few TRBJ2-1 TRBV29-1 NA TGCAGCGTTGAAGTGCCGGGGGGCCAGTTCTTC CSVEVPGGQFF